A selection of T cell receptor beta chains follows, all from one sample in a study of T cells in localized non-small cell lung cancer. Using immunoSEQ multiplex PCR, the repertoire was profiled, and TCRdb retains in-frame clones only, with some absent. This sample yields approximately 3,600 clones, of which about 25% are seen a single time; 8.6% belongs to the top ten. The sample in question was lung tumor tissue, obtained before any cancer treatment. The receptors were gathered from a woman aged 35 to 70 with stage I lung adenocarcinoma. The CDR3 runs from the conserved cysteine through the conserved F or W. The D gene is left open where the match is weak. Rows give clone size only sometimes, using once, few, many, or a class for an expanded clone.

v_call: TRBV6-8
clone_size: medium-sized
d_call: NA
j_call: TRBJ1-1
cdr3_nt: TGTGCCAGCAGCGATTCGACAGTAAACACTGAAGCTTTCTTT
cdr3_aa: CASSDSTVNTEAFF

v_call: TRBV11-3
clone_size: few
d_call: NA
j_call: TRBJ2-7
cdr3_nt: TGTGCCAGCAGCCCTGGTTATTTGGGGGACTCCTACGAGCAGTACTTC
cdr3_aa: CASSPGYLGDSYEQYF

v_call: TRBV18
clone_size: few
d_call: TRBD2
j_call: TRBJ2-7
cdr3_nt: TGTGCCAGCTCACCCTTAGCGGGAACAAGCTACGAGCAGTACTTC
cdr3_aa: CASSPLAGTSYEQYF

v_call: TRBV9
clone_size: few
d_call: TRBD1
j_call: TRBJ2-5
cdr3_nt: TGTGCCAGCAGTGGTGGGACAGGGAGGGAGACCCAGTACTTC
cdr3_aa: CASSGGTGRETQYF

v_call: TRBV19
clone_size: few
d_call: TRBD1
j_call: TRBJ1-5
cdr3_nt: TGTGCCAGCAGCCGACAGGGAAGGGGCCAGCCCCAGCATTTT
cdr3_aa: CASSRQGRGQPQHF

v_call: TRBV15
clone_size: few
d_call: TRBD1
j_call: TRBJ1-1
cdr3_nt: TGTGCCACCAGCCAGCTGACAGGGGAAGAAACTGAAGCTTTCTTT
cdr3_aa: CATSQLTGEETEAFF

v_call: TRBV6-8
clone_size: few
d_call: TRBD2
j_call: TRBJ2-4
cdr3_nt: TGTGCCAGCAGTTACTTGGGACTAGCGGGAACCAAAAACATTCAGTACTTC
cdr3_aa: CASSYLGLAGTKNIQYF

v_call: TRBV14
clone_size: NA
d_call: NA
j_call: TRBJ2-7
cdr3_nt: TGTGCCAGCAGCCCGTATGATTTTTACCAACTATCAGGGAACGAGCAGTACTTC
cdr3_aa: CASSPYDFYQLSGNEQYF

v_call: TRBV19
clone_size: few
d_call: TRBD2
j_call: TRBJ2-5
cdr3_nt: TGTGCCAGTATCGCTAGCGGACAAGAGACCCAGTACTTC
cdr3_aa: CASIASGQETQYF

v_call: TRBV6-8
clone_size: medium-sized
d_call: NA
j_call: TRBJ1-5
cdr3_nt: TGTGCCAGCAGTTACTCGCAACCTAGGGTTAGCAATCAGCCCCAGCATTTT
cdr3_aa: CASSYSQPRVSNQPQHF

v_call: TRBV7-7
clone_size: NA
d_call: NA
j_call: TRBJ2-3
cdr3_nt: TGTGCCAGCAGCTCAAATGGCGTCGGTTCCTCGAGGGCGGATACGCAGTATTTT
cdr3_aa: CASSSNGVGSSRADTQYF

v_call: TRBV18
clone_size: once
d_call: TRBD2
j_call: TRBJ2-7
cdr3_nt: TGTGCCAGCTCACCAGGGACTAGCGGGAGCTACGAGCAGTACTTC
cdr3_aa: CASSPGTSGSYEQYF

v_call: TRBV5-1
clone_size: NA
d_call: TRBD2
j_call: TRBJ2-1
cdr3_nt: TGCGCCAGCAGCTTGGTAGGCCCCTCAGGAGCGGGAGCGTACAATGAGCAGTTCTTC
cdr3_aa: CASSLVGPSGAGAYNEQFF

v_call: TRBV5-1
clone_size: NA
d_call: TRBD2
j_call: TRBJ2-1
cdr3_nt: TGCGCCAGCAGCTTGGGGCTAGCGGGGGTCACTGATTGGTTCTTC
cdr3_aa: CASSLGLAGVTDWFF

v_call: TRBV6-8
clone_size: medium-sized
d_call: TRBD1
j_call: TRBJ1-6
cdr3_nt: TGTGCCAGCAGTTGGTGGTGGACAGGGAGTTCACCCCTCCACTTT
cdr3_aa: CASSWWWTGSSPLHF

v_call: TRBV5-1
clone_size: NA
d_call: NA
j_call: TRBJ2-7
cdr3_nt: TGCGCCAGCAGTCCTGCGACGGGCAGCTCCTACGAGCAGTACTTC
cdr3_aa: CASSPATGSSYEQYF

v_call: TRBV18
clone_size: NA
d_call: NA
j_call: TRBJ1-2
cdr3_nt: TGTGCCAGCTCACCAGGGGGCGACTATGGCTACACCTTC
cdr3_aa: CASSPGGDYGYTF

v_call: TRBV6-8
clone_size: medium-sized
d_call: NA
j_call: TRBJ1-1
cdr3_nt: TGTGCCAGCAGTTTTCAGCTCGGCACTGAAGCTTTCTTT
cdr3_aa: CASSFQLGTEAFF

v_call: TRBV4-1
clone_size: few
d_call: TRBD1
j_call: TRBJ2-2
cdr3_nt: TGCGCCAGCAGTCCAGGGGGAACCGGGGAGCTGTTTTTT
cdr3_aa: CASSPGGTGELFF

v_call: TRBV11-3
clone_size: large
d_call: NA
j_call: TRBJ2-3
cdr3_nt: TGTGCCAGCAGCCCGTACAGGGTTAGCACAGATACGCAGTATTTT
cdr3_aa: CASSPYRVSTDTQYF

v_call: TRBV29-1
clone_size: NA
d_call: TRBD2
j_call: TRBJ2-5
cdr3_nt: TGCAGCGTTAGGACTAGCGGACAAGAGACCCAGTACTTC
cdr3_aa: CSVRTSGQETQYF

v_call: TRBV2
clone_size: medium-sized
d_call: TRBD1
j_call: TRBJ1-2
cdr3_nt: TGTGCCAGCAGTGGGACAGGGCCGGCCTATGGCTACACCTTC
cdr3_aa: CASSGTGPAYGYTF

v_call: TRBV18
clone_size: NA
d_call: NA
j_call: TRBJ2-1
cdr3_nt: TGTGCCAGCTCACCATCGGAGGGAACCTACAATGAGCAGTTCTTC
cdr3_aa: CASSPSEGTYNEQFF

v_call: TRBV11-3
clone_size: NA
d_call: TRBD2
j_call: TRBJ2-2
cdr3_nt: TGTGCCAGCAGACCGGGACTAGCGGGAGGGAACACCGGGGAGCTGTTTTTT
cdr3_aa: CASRPGLAGGNTGELFF

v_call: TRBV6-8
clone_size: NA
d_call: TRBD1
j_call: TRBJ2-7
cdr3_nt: TGTGCCAGCAGTAAAGGGACAGGGGGTTCGTCCTACGAGCAGTACTTC
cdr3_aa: CASSKGTGGSSYEQYF

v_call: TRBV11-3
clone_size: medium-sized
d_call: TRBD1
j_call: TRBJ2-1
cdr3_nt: TGTGCCAGCAGCCCACACAGGGGTCGAAGGGGTGAGCAGTTCTTC
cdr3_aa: CASSPHRGRRGEQFF

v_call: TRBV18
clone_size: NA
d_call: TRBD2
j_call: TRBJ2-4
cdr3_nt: TGTGCCAGCTCACTAATAAGCGGGAGTCCTTTAGCCAAAAACATTCAGTACTTC
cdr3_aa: CASSLISGSPLAKNIQYF

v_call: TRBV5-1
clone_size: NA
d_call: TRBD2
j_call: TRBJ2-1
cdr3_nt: TGCGCCAGCAGCTCGGGACTAGCGGGGTGGAGCTCCTACAATGAGCAGTTCTTC
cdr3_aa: CASSSGLAGWSSYNEQFF

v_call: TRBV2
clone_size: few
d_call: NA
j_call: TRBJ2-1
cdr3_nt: TGTGCCAGCAGTCGCGATAGGAATGAGCAGTTCTTC
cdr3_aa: CASSRDRNEQFF

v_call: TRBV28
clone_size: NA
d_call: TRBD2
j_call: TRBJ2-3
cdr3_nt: TGTGCCAGCAGCCGGCTATCTAGCGGGAGGGCCACAGATACGCAGTATTTT
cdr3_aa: CASSRLSSGRATDTQYF

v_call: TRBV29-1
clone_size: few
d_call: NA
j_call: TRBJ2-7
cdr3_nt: TGCAGCGTTGAAGACCAGGGCCCCGAGCAGTACTTC
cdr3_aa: CSVEDQGPEQYF

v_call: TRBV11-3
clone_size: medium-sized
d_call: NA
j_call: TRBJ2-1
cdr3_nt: TGTGCCAGCAGCTTAGGACGGCGCGGGGTCGAGCAGTTCTTC
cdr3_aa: CASSLGRRGVEQFF

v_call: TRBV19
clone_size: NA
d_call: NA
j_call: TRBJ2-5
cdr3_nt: TGTGCCAGTAGGGGGGAGACAGAGACCCAGTACTTC
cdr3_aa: CASRGETETQYF

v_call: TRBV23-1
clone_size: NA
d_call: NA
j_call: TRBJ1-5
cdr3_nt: TGCGCCAGCAGCCTCCCAGTGGGGAGAGGAGGGACATCTCATCGTAGCAATCAGCCCCAGCATTTT
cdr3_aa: CASSLPVGRGGTSHRSNQPQHF

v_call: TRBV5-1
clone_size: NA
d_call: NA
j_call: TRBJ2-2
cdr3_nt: TGCGCCAGCAGCTTGGGAGCAGGGTCTGTCGGGGAGCTGTTTTTT
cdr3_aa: CASSLGAGSVGELFF

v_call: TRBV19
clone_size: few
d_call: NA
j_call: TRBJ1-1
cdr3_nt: TGTGCCAGTAGCTCGACAGGTATGAACACTGAAGCTTTCTTT
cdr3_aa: CASSSTGMNTEAFF

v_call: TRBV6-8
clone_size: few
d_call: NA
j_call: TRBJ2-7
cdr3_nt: TGTGCCAGCAGTTACGAAGCGGGTTACTCCTACGAGCAGTACTTC
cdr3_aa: CASSYEAGYSYEQYF

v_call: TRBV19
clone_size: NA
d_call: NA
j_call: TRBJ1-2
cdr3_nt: TGTGCCAGTAGTATAGTAGCGACCGACTATGGCTACACCTTC
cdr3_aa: CASSIVATDYGYTF

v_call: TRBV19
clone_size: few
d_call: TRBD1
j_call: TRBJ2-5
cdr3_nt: TGTGCCAGTAGGGCCCCAGGGGGTAAAGAGACCCAGTACTTC
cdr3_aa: CASRAPGGKETQYF

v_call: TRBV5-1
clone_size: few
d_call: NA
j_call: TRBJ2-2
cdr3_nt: TGCGCCAGCAGCCAACCCCTCCAGAACACCGGGGAGCTGTTTTTT
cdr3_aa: CASSQPLQNTGELFF

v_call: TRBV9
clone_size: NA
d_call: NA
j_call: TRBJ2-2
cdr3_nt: TGTGCCAGCAGCGTAGTTCTAGGAGGGGGCGGGGAGCTGTTTTTT
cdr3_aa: CASSVVLGGGGELFF

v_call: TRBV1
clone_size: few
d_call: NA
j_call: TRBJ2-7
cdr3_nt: TGCACCAGCAGCCGCACATCGCGTAGCGGGGGGAACTACGAGCAGTACTTC
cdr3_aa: CTSSRTSRSGGNYEQYF